This TCR beta chain was documented in a study of CD8 T cells in ankylosing spondylitis. V shed 1 base, J shed 9 bases, and the junction held 11 bases outside the gene matches. There are 17 residues in the CDR3. Germline V gene data show CDR1 as SGHRS and CDR2 as YFSETQ. Quantitative molecular-barcoded 5'-RACE generated the TCR beta libraries. TCRdb ran MiXCR on the 5' RACE reads and lists one entry per CDR3 protein. The sample includes 750,000 to 850,000 distinct CDR3 sequences, approximately 10% of them seen just once. Study observations and caveats: A motif in TCR beta, a set of eight highly homologous variants, appeared characteristic of ankylosing spondylitis blood.

This clonotype was found a few times. Its antigen is as yet unknown. This chain links TRBV5-1 with TRBJ2-1, with 12 bases aligning to TRBD2. This clonotype originated in a male donor with ankylosing spondylitis. Material: blood, either unsorted or a sorted T cell fraction (not recorded which). The DNA for the CDR3 is TGCGCCAGCAGCTTGCAGTGGCTAGCGGGAGGGCCAGTTGAGCAGTTCTTC. It translates to CASSLQWLAGGPVEQFF.